This TCR beta chain was documented in a study of molecular identifiers for immune sequencing clone quantification. From the PCR reads, TCRdb called clonotypes with MiXCR, one entry per CDR3 protein. The table records nearly 650,000 distinct CDR3 sequences, over 25% of them present only once. This CDR3 comprises 17 residues. Germline V CDR1 and CDR2: LGHDT, YNNKEL (reference sequence). J was trimmed by 3 bases and V by 1 base; bases with no gene match: 2. Sequenced: naive CD8+ T cells from blood, with Jurkat cell RNA spiked in. Sample subset: FACS-sorted CD8+CD4-CCR7+CD45RA+ naive T cells. This TCR came from a human donor in good health. Some libraries in this study had Jurkat cell RNA spiked in. The chain carries TRBV3-1 and TRBJ2-3; TRBD2 aligns across 15 bases. CDR3 in DNA: TGTGCCAGCAGCCAAGGGGGACTAGCGGGGGGAACAGATACGCAGTATTTT. Translation: CASSQGGLAGGTDTQYF.